The entry below describes one TCR beta chain. This sample is part of a study of blood T cell repertoires in COVID-19. The CDR3 is 13 amino acids. V lost 4 bases and J 4 bases, leaving 10 bases between the germline ends. Authors' analysis steps: Cell counts per sample came from amplifying reference gene primers. Only in-frame clones appear in the TCRdb table, and some are missing; sequencing was by immunoSEQ multiplex PCR. V, J and clone size were drawn from that table, and D and trimming were deduced from the DNA. Of under 75,000 clones in the sample, under 90% were seen once. The clonotype was recovered from an older man who had recovered from COVID-19. V and J are TRBV12-3 or TRBV12-4 and TRBJ1-2, with unresolved D. The sequencing input was peripheral blood. The chain's CDR3 is CASSSETGYGYTF. CDR3 DNA: TGTGCCAGCAGTTCGGAGACCGGCTATGGCTACACCTTC.